The clone carrying this TCR beta chain was observed many times. Its antigen is currently unknown. The length of the CDR3 is 14 residues. CDR1 and CDR2 (germline): SGHTA, FQGNSA. Trimming shortened V by 2 bases and J by 0 bases, and 6 bases separated the two germline ends. What the library attached to individual cDNA molecules were unique molecular identifiers. TCRdb called the 5' RACE reads again in MiXCR, with one record for every CDR3 protein. The sample consists of about 140,000 distinct CDR3 sequences, over 3.5% of them appearing once. Total RNA was extracted from unfractionated whole blood. This entry belongs to a study of human T cells and chemical hapten exposure. Whole-study results and caveats: With DPC sensitization, TCRs exceeding 1 in 1000 frequency showed no change.

The sequence came from a female donor in good health. This chain connects TRBV7-2 to TRBJ2-3; D remains ambiguous. The CDR3 DNA reads as TGTGCCAGCAGCTTATCAACTAGCACAGATACGCAGTATTTT. It specifies CASSLSTSTDTQYF. Full variable domain (rest looked up from reference TRBV7-2 and TRBJ2-3): GAGVSQSPSNKVTEKGKDVELRCDPISGHTALYWYRQSLGQGLEFLIYFQGNSAPDKSGLPSDRFSAERTGGSVSTLTIQRTQQEDSAVYLCASSLSTSTDTQYFGPGTRLTVL.